This T cell receptor (beta chain) was sequenced in a study of blood T cell repertoires in COVID-19. Looking at the study overall: Both acute and convalescent COVID-19 samples were obtained from the United States, Italy and Spain.

Germline V lookup: CDR1 SGHAT, CDR2 FQNNGV. Trimming stripped 0 bases from V and 10 bases from J, with 26 bases between. The CDR3 loop spans 18 amino acids. The method was immunoSEQ multiplex PCR; TCRdb's version includes in-frame clones alone and lacks a portion of them. This repertoire shows 53,000 or so clones, 77% found once; its top ten account for 40% to 45%. This clone is a singleton in its sample. The chain carries TRBV11-2 and TRBJ2-3, with D tentatively TRBD1 (8 bases). Sequenced: peripheral blood. This clonotype was obtained from a man between 65 and 85 years old with active or convalescent COVID-19. The CDR3 region is CASSLDLVGRGRAGAQYF. The CDR3 region has the DNA TGTGCCAGCAGCTTAGATCTAGTCGGCAGGGGGCGGGCGGGAGCGCAGTATTTT.